This TCR beta chain was obtained from a study of T cells in Graves' hyperthyroidism and ophthalmopathy. Study background: Blood from the periphery was taken at initial diagnosis, before any treatment. Study-level findings and limits: The model made its ophthalmopathy prediction, and onset followed a median approximately 6 months later.

The V gene's germline CDR1 is GTSNPN and CDR2 SVGIG (reference sequence). The CDR3 runs 12 residues. The V gene lost 2 bases and the J gene lost 5 bases, with 9 bases spanning the gap. This clonotype has at least ten counts. Its antigen remains unknown. From RNA transcripts, TCR beta CDR3 regions were amplified. A set of HTBI primers served as the primers for a first-round RT-PCR of the TCR CDR3. MiXCR, run by TCRdb on the multiplex PCR reads, gives a single entry per CDR3 protein. In the table there are around 600,000 distinct CDR3 sequences, 12% to 15% of which are singletons. The origin of this receptor is a woman between 18 and 30 years old with Graves' ophthalmopathy. Sequencing used blood. The rearrangement joins TRBV30 to TRBJ1-1; D gene uncertain. CDR3 nucleotide sequence: TGTGCCTGGAGTCCCATGAGGACTGAAGCTTTCTTT. Translation: CAWSPMRTEAFF.